This T cell receptor beta chain was retrieved from a study of blood T cell repertoires in COVID-19. As for the study in general: Acute-phase and convalescent COVID-19 samples originated in the United States, Italy and Spain. PBMCs, B-cell-depleted T cells, or T cells provided the cDNA or gDNA that made up the material.

The authors' processing: Reference gene primers were amplified, and this amplification served to estimate nucleated cell counts. Only in-frame clones appear in the TCRdb table, and some are missing; sequencing was by immunoSEQ multiplex PCR. V, J and clone size are those of that table, while D and trimming were read from the DNA. This sample carries over 150,000 clones, roughly 90% of them seen once, and the ten largest clones take 3.5% to 4%. The sequenced material came from peripheral blood. This TCR was sampled from a woman between 55 and 75 years old who had recovered from COVID-19.

CDR3: CASSQVLLAGGFTDTQYF. CDR3 nucleotides: TGTGCCAGCAGCCAAGTGTTACTAGCGGGGGGGTTTACAGATACGCAGTATTTT. The rearrangement links TRBV3-1 (or the pseudogene TRBV3-2) to TRBJ2-3, with 13 positions matching TRBD2. This CDR3 spans 18 amino acids. Germline V gene data show CDR1 as LGHDT and CDR2 as YNNKEL (reference sequence). With 1 base clipped from V and 3 bases from J, the junction kept 7 bases outside the gene matches.